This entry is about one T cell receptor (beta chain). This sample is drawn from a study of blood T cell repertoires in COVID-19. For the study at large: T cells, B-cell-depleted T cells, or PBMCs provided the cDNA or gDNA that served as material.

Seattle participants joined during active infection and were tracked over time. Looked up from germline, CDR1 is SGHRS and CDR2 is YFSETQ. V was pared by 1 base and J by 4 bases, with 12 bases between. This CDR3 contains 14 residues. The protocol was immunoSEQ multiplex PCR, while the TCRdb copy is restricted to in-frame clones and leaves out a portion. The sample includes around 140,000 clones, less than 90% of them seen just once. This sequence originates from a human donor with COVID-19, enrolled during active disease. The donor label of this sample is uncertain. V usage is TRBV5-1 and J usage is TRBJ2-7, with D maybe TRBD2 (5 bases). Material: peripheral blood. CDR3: CASSLTGLNYEQYF. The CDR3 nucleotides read TGCGCCAGCAGCTTGACCGGACTTAATTACGAGCAGTACTTC.